This TCR beta chain was profiled in a study of blood T cell repertoires in COVID-19. In the study overall: The analysed material was cDNA or gDNA that came from T cells, B-cell-depleted T cells, or PBMCs.

V was trimmed by 3 bases and J by 6 bases, leaving 9 bases between them. Germline CDR1 and CDR2: KGHSH and LQKENI. The CDR3 runs 13 residues. This clone was seen once. Sequencing used immunoSEQ multiplex PCR; TCRdb keeps in-frame clones, though not all of them. This sample has 200,000 to 300,000 clones, with around 88% found just once. Source material: peripheral blood. The chain couples TRBV18 to TRBJ2-1, with D unresolved. The TCR originated in a man of 80 years or more with acute or convalescent COVID-19. The CDR3 sequence: CASSPVFGNEQFF. The CDR3 DNA is TGTGCCAGCTCACCGGTCTTCGGCAATGAGCAGTTCTTC. The variable domain in full, completed from reference TRBV18 and TRBJ2-1, reads NAGVMQNPRHLVRRRGQEARLRCSPMKGHSHVYWYRQLPEEGLKFMVYLQKENIIDESGMPKERFSAEFPKEGPSILRIQQVVRGDSAAYFCASSPVFGNEQFFGPGTRLTVL.